This T cell receptor beta chain is drawn from a study of T cell repertoires in cytomegalovirus infection (dated by TCRdb to the late 2010s). Some background on the complete study: The HLA type of each donor mattered for the analysis, because public TCR beta signatures pointed to carriage of CMV infection along with the matching HLA type.

For sequencing, an Illumina HiSeq 1500 was employed. TCRdb handled the public reads itself, with Q25 trimming in fastp and clone calling in MiXCR, and kept productive beta chains. One record per CDR3 amino acid sequence lists the most common genes and DNA. The sample table holds under 200,000 distinct CDR3 sequences, of which 7.5% to 10% were seen once. The top ten constitute roughly 4.8% of the sample. This clonotype was recorded many times. Its antigen is still unknown. The record has no base qualities; no much larger clone is one base away. The study at large found these results: In both this cohort and an independent cohort of more than 350 donors, the cumulative frequency of public TCR beta family members distinguished carriers of CMV infection plus the relevant HLA type. The ex vivo response was dominated by HLA-C-restricted CMV-specific TCR beta clonotypes, which also provided the single most frequent clonotype in two of eight donors.

The CDR3 holds 14 amino acids from the cysteine to the phenylalanine. Only the CDR3 DNA stays, 42 bases, in frame from base 1. Trimmed from V: 4 bases; trimmed from J: 8 bases; junction bases lacking a gene match: 8. CDR1 and CDR2 were assigned from the germline V gene as SGHVS and FQNEAQ. The sequenced sample was PBMCs. In this chain, TRBV7-8 is recombined with TRBJ1-2; TRBD1 aligns with 9 central bases. The receptor was derived from a human donor in good health (CMV status not recorded). Some clones in this sample may be carry-over from other donors' samples. The CDR3 reads as follows: CASSSEQGARGYTF. The bases read TGTGCCAGCAGCTCCGAACAGGGGGCGCGGGGCTACACCTTC. With the rest looked up from the reference TRBV7-8 and TRBJ1-2 genes rather than sequenced, the full variable domain is GAGVSQSPRYKVAKRGQDVALRCDPISGHVSLFWYQQALGQGPEFLTYFQNEAQLDKSGLPSDRFFAERPEGSVSTLKIQRTQQEDSAVYLCASSSEQGARGYTFGSGTRLTVV.